This paragraph covers one TCR beta chain sequence. The sample comes from a study of blood T cell repertoires in COVID-19. Overall study context: Material from acute and convalescent COVID-19 was sourced from the United States, Italy and Spain. Sources were T cells, B-cell-depleted T cells, or PBMCs; the material itself was cDNA or gDNA.

Source study methods: Quantification of nucleated cells was approximated via reference gene primer amplification. Assay used: immunoSEQ multiplex PCR; TCRdb lists only in-frame clones, some missing. V, J and clone size were drawn from that table, and D and trimming were deduced from the DNA. The repertoire holds fewer than 300,000 clones, with approximately 90% as singletons. This receptor was identified in a man aged 30 to 39 with acute or convalescent COVID-19. The sample taken for sequencing was peripheral blood.

CDR3 in amino acids: CASSLAGGREQYF. The CDR3 region has the DNA TGTGCCAGCAGCTTGGCAGGGGGTAGGGAGCAGTACTTC. The chain recombines TRBV5-6 with TRBJ2-7; the match to TRBD1 covers 7 bases. The CDR3 runs to 13 residues. V lost 0 bases and J lost 7; bases outside the gene matches: 4. Germline V gives CDR1 SGHDT, CDR2 YYEEEE.